This T cell receptor (beta chain) is from a study of T cell clusters in autoimmune cytopenias. The CDR3 is 16 amino acids. Germline V gene lookup returns CDR1 MNHEY and CDR2 SVGAGI. About 39,000 genome equivalents of blood DNA were amplified for TRB. TRB was amplified by touch-down multiplex PCR, primer pools A and B combined. Each CDR3 protein gets one entry in TCRdb, which reprocessed the multiplex PCR reads and gives no DNA. The sample totals about 5,000 distinct CDR3 sequences. This clonotype is labeled medium-sized (0.01 to 0.1%) based on frequency. These data were also filed under a second study, of T cell repertoires in aging, cancer and after chemotherapy.

This chain uses TRBV6-5 with TRBJ1-6. The TCR originated in a human donor with chronic lymphocytic leukemia. The donor label of this sample is uncertain. Specimen: peripheral blood. The CDR3 sequence is CASSPLSIDRDSPLHF.